Following are 11 T cell receptor beta chains from one sample sequenced in a study of low-dose radiotherapy and immunotherapy resistance in tumors. TRAV- and TRBV-specific primers were used for first-strand cDNA, which covered alpha and beta chains. The TCRs were subjected to amplification over approximately 20 PCR cycles employing a constant-region primer in conjunction with a V-primer adapter. TCRdb reprocessed the reads via MiXCR and lists one record per CDR3 protein. Among 65,000 to 95,000 distinct CDR3 sequences, around a sixth were seen once, and the ten largest hold approximately 1.5%. Described time point: after trial treatment. Stated treatment: LDRT plus nivolumab, ipilimumab, low-dose cyclophosphamide and aspirin (RACIN trial). Sequenced material: PBMCs, taken after low-dose radiotherapy plus immunotherapy. All receptors come from a male donor with prostate cancer.

This clonotype was seen more than once but under ten times. V and J are TRBV5-4 and TRBJ2-1, with 7 bases that match TRBD2. Germline CDR1 SGHNT, CDR2 YYREEE (reference sequence). The CDR3 has 16 residues. The trim removed 6 bases at V and 1 base at J, leaving 10 bases unmatched. Here the CDR3 reads CASTDAGVSSYNEQFF. Written as DNA, the CDR3 is TGTGCCAGCACCGATGCGGGAGTATCGTCCTACAATGAGCAGTTCTTC.

In this sample, this clonotype turned up a few times. V is TRBV2 and J is TRBJ1-2; no clear D. The V end was cut by 3 bases, the J end by 0 bases, with 5 bases between. This CDR3 comprises 13 residues. Germline CDR1 and CDR2: SNHLY and FYNNEI. CDR3 sequence: CASSEGTNYGYTF. DNA of the CDR3: TGTGCCAGCAGTGAGGGGACTAACTATGGCTACACCTTC.

The chain links TRBV29-1 to TRBJ2-7; possible D gene TRBD2, 6 bases. The CDR3 spans 13 residues. Germline CDR1 and CDR2: SQVTM and ANQGSEA. V was shortened by 6 bases and J by 6 bases, with 18 bases between the two germline ends. The CDR3 here is CSVRGRFGLEQYF. The CDR3, as DNA: TGCAGCGTACGAGGGAGGTTCGGGCTCGAGCAGTACTTC.

This clonotype was found many times. The chain recombines TRBV30 with TRBJ2-1; D is uncertain. The CDR3 length is 11 residues. CDR1 and CDR2 (germline): GTSNPN, SVGIG (reference sequence). V lost 3 bases to trimming and J lost 6 bases, with 6 bases between them. The CDR3 region is CAWSRGNEQFF. The CDR3 coding sequence is TGTGCCTGGAGCCGAGGCAATGAGCAGTTCTTC.

The table lists this clonotype with a few counts. The V call is TRBV27, the J call TRBJ1-2, with unresolved D. V was trimmed by 5 bases and J by 8 bases, leaving 15 bases between them. This CDR3 has 13 amino acids. Looked up from germline, CDR1 is MNHEY and CDR2 is SMNVEV (reference sequence). This CDR3 is CASSPLGLGGYTF. CDR3 DNA sequence: TGTGCCAGCAGTCCGCTGGGGTTGGGGGGCTACACCTTC.

Many counts were recorded for this clonotype. This chain links TRBV27 with TRBJ2-7; D possibly corresponds to TRBD2 (5 bases). This CDR3 contains 14 residues. From germline, CDR1 is MNHEY and CDR2 SMNVEV (reference sequence). Deletions cut 5 bases from V and 7 bases from J, with 18 bases between. CDR3 nucleotide sequence: TGTGCCAGCAGTCCCCGGACTGCTAGCTATGAGCAGTACTTC. This translates into CASSPRTASYEQYF.

This clonotype was observed many times. This chain joins TRBV10-3 and TRBJ2-5; possibly TRBD1 for D (5 bases). V was cut by 7 bases and J by 5 bases, with 17 bases left in between. From germline, CDR1 is ENHRY and CDR2 SYGVKD. There are 14 residues in the CDR3. The CDR3 loop is CAIKGMGQSETQYF. CDR3 DNA sequence: TGTGCCATCAAGGGAATGGGGCAATCGGAGACCCAGTACTTC.

The table lists this clonotype with many counts. The chain has TRBV11-2 and TRBJ2-5; D may match TRBD1 or TRBD2 (5 bases each). With 5 bases removed from V and 2 bases from J, the gap between germline ends came to 9 bases. Germline V lookup: CDR1 SGHAT, CDR2 FQNNGV. This CDR3 region has 13 residues. The CDR3 sequence: CASSTGAQETQYF. The CDR3 DNA sequence: TGTGCCAGCAGCACCGGGGCGCAAGAGACCCAGTACTTC.

This clonotype was counted at least ten times. A junction boundary mismatches the germline segment, possibly from a read error. This sequence joins TRBV7-3 and TRBJ2-5, with 10 positions matching TRBD2. This CDR3 is built from 11 residues. Germline V gene data show CDR1 as SGHTA and CDR2 as FQGTGA. The CDR3 is CASRPGTSVGF. Here the CDR3 DNA reads TGTGCCAGCAGACCCGGGACTAGCGTCGGCTTC.

This clonotype was detected many times. The rearrangement links TRBV6-2 or TRBV6-3 to TRBJ2-5; unclear D gene. Trimming shortened V by 2 bases and J by 2 bases, and 6 bases separated the two germline ends. The CDR3 totals 13 residues. The V gene's germline CDR1 is MNHEY and CDR2 SVGEGT. The CDR3 DNA follows: TGTGCCAGCAGTTACATCCGGCAAGAGACCCAGTACTTC. It codes for CASSYIRQETQYF.

The rearrangement uses TRBV29-1 and TRBJ1-1; D remains ambiguous. This CDR3 spans 13 amino acids. Trimming pared 4 bases from V and 2 bases from J, leaving 11 bases between. Germline CDR1 SQVTM, CDR2 ANQGSEA. CDR3 amino acids: CSVVTWANTEAFF. Written as DNA, the CDR3 is TGCAGCGTTGTTACGTGGGCTAACACTGAAGCTTTCTTT.